What follows describes a single T cell receptor (beta chain). This entry is derived from a study of technical replicates of blood from a handful of donors. Method: immunoSEQ multiplex PCR; TCRdb's copy keeps in-frame clones and lacks some. This repertoire shows 60,000 to 65,000 clones, more than 70% found once; its top ten account for about 5.2%. The CDR3 loop spans 13 amino acids. Germline CDR1 reads MNHEY; CDR2 reads SVGAGI. V lost 6 bases and J 1 base, leaving 9 bases between the germline ends. The clonotype comes from a human donor in good health. Some clones in this sample may be carry-over from other donors' samples. This chain links TRBV6-5 with TRBJ1-1; D gene unclear. Material for sequencing was PBMCs. CDR3 sequence: CASSRLGNTEAFF. CDR3 in DNA: TGTGCCAGCAGCCGCCTAGGGAACACTGAAGCTTTCTTT.